This passage covers 9 T cell receptor beta chains from one sample sequenced in a study of CXCR3-negative and CXCR3-positive naive CD8 T cells. The study made its TRB cDNA libraries by 5' RACE, adding UMI labels. Each CDR3 protein gets one entry in TCRdb, which reprocessed the 5' RACE reads and gives no DNA. This sample contains approximately 100,000 distinct CDR3 sequences. Sequencing input: naive CXCR3- CD8+ T cells from blood. Subset: CD45RO-CCR7+CD27+CD95- naive CD8+ T cells lacking CXCR3 (TNR3-). The receptors were sampled from a human donor in good health. Some clones in this sample may be carry-over from other donors' samples.

This chain's CDR3 is CSAIPSGGEDYEQYF. The chain couples TRBV20-1 to TRBJ2-7; TCRdb reports TRBD2, a call that lacks DNA to check it against. Germline CDR1 is DFQATT and CDR2 is SNEGSKA (reference sequence). This CDR3 has 15 residues.

V gene TRBV29-1 combines with J gene TRBJ1-1; the D call of TRBD1 rests on TCRdb alone, since no DNA is present to check it. This CDR3 has 14 amino acids. Germline CDR1 reads SQVTM; CDR2 reads ANQGSEA. The chain's CDR3 is CSVEDRTINTEAFF. Variable domain in full (rest from reference TRBV29-1 and TRBJ1-1): SAVISQKPSRDICQRGTSLTIQCQVDSQVTMMFWYRQQPGQSLTLIATANQGSEATYESGFVIDKFPISRPNLTFSTLTVSNMSPEDSSIYLCSVEDRTINTEAFFGQGTRLTVV.

This sequence joins TRBV27 and TRBJ2-3; the TCRdb call, TRBD1, lacks DNA for checking. Germline V gene lookup returns CDR1 MNHEY and CDR2 SMNVEV (reference sequence). The CDR3 is 15 amino acids. The CDR3 protein is CASSLGGPRTDTQYF.

The chain uses TRBV11-2 and TRBJ2-6. Per germline, CDR1 SGHAT and CDR2 FQNNGV. CDR3 length: 16 amino acids. The CDR3 is CASSGQDSSGANVLTF.

This rearrangement joins TRBV15 to TRBJ2-1; TCRdb designates TRBD1, a call that cannot be tested without DNA. Germline V gene sequence: CDR1 LNHNV, CDR2 YYDKDF (reference sequence). The CDR3 consists of 14 residues. CDR3: CATSREGGWDEQFF.

This chain links TRBV21-1 with TRBJ1-1. TRBV21-1 is a pseudogene segment. This CDR3 contains 13 residues. CDR3: CASSKEMNTEAFF.

The CDR3 is CASSLADGNTEAFF. This rearrangement joins TRBV5-1 to TRBJ1-1. Germline V lookup: CDR1 SGHRS, CDR2 YFSETQ. The CDR3 length is 14 residues.

This chain connects TRBV12-3 or TRBV12-4 to TRBJ1-5. The CDR3 loop spans 13 amino acids. The CDR3 reads CASSWDLGQPQHF.

The V call is TRBV20-1, the J call TRBJ2-1; the TRBD2 assignment by TCRdb is unverifiable without DNA. The germline gives CDR1 DFQATT, CDR2 SNEGSKA (reference sequence). The CDR3 extends over 15 amino acids. CDR3 loop: CSAPGLAGPGSEQFF.